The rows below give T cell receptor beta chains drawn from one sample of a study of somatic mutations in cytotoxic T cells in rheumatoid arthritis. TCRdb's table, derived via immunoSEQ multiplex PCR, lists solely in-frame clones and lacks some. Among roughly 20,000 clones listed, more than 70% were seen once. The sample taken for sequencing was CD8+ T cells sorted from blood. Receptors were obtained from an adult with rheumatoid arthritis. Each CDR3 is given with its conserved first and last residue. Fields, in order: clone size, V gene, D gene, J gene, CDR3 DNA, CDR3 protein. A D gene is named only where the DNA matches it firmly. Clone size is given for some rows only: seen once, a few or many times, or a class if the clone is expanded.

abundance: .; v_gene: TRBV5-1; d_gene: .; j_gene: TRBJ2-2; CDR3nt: TGCGCCAGCAGCTTAGGGCGGGAGCTGTTTTTT; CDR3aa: CASSLGRELFF
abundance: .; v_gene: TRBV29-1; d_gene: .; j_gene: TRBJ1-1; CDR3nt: TGCAGCGTCCCACCCTTAGCGGACGGGTCGACTGAAGCTTTCTTT; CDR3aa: CSVPPLADGSTEAFF
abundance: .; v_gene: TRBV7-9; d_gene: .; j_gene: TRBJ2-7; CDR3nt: TGTGCCAGCAGCTTAGCGCGGGGAAACGAGCAGTACTTC; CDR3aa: CASSLARGNEQYF
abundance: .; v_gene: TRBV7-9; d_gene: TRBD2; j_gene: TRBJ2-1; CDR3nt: TGTGCCAGCAGCTTATCCGCGGGGGGGAGGGATGAGCAGTTCTTC; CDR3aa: CASSLSAGGRDEQFF
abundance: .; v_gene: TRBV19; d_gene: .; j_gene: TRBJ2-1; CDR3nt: TGTGCCAGTAGTACCCAGGGGGGGAACTACAATGAGCAGTTCTTC; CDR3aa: CASSTQGGNYNEQFF
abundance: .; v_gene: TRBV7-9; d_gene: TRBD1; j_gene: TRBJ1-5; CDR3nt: TGTGCCAGCAGCGGGACAGGGGGCCGCAATCAGCCCCAGCATTTT; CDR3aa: CASSGTGGRNQPQHF
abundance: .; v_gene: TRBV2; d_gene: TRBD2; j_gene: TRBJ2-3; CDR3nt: TGTGCCATCAGTAGCGGGGCGTCAGATACGCAGTATTTT; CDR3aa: CAISSGASDTQYF
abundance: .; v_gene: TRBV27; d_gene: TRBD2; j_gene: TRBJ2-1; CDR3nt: TGTGCCAGCAGTTTCGCGGGGGGCAGGTCCTACAATGAGCAGTTCTTC; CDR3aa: CASSFAGGRSYNEQFF
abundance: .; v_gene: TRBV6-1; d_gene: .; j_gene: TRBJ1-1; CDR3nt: TGTGCCAGCAGTCAAGACCGATTGAACACTGAAGCTTTCTTT; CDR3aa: CASSQDRLNTEAFF
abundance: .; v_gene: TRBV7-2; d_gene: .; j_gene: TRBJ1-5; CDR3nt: TGTGCCAGCAGCTTACGACCAGGGATCAATCAGCCCCAGCATTTT; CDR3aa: CASSLRPGINQPQHF
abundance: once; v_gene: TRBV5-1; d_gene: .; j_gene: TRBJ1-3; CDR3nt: TGCGCCAGCAGCGATAGGGTGCCGGGAAACACCATATATTTT; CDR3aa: CASSDRVPGNTIYF
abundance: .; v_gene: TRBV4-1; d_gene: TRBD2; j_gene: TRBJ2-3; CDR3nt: TGCGCCAGCAGCCAAGTCGGGGGAGGGCGTCAAGATACGCAGTATTTT; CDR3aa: CASSQVGGGRQDTQYF
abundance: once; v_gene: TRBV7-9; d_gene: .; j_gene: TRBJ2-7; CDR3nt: TGTGCCAGCAGCTTAACCGCCGACAGCAACTACGAGCAGTACTTC; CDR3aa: CASSLTADSNYEQYF